This is a list of T cell receptor beta chains from one sample in a study of monozygotic twins with inflammatory bowel disease. Reanalyzing the 5' RACE reads, TCRdb keeps one entry per CDR3 protein, without DNA. The sample has around 380,000 distinct CDR3 sequences. The material sequenced was blood. The origin of the receptors is a human donor with ulcerative colitis or Crohn's disease, or a healthy co-twin of an affected twin (not recorded which). The CDR3 runs from the conserved cysteine through the conserved F or W. Each record gives: V gene, J gene, CDR3 protein.

TRBV20-1	TRBJ1-5	CSASRQGLYSNQPQHF
TRBV7-8	TRBJ2-7	CASSFGQSSEQYF
TRBV5-4	TRBJ2-7	CASSLRLAGASYEQYF
TRBV5-1	TRBJ2-7	CASSAGFSGKQYF
TRBV20-1	TRBJ1-1	CSNHRGLANTEAFF
TRBV12-3/TRBV12-4	TRBJ1-3	CASSLTGSPNTIYF
TRBV29-1	TRBJ2-3	CSVSPSTDTQYF
TRBV13	TRBJ2-7	CASSFQGSSYEQYF
TRBV30	TRBJ1-2	CAWSTSGHFVYGYTF
TRBV4-2	TRBJ2-7	CASSQDESSGYEQYF
TRBV20-1	TRBJ1-1	CSATNENTEAFF
TRBV7-2	TRBJ2-5	CASSRTGGRQETQYF
TRBV24-1	TRBJ1-3	CATSSNGNTIYF
TRBV5-5	TRBJ1-5	CASSLAAGTQPQHF
TRBV5-1	TRBJ2-2	CASSPGLQNTGELFF
TRBV7-2	TRBJ2-7	CASSLLQGTGEQYF
TRBV14	TRBJ1-2	CASSPRDRNYGYTF
TRBV7-8	TRBJ1-2	CASSLAGKQGAHPNYGYTF
TRBV29-1	TRBJ2-7	CSARDSSYEQYF
TRBV28	TRBJ1-5	CASRPYPGTGGAKQPQHF
TRBV7-2	TRBJ1-6	CASSLASYGAGSPLHF
TRBV5-1	TRBJ1-1	CASRSLGQGHTEAFF
TRBV29-1	TRBJ2-2	CSGLVAGELFF
TRBV7-2	TRBJ2-7	CASSPSSGYEQYF
TRBV19	TRBJ1-2	CASSIGGWTAPGYTF
TRBV10-3	TRBJ2-5	CAISAPGQTTKTQYF
TRBV4-3	TRBJ1-1	CASSQDSGRASSAFF
TRBV5-5	TRBJ2-3	CACLRGMTSTDTQYF
TRBV4-3	TRBJ1-4	CASSQQGSTNEKLFF
TRBV4-3	TRBJ2-7	CASSQGTTAYEQYF
TRBV7-6	TRBJ2-2	CASSLGGSGSTGELFF
TRBV6-5	TRBJ2-5	CASSYLGGGPQETQYF
TRBV7-2	TRBJ1-5	CASSGTGGSQPQHF
TRBV5-1	TRBJ2-2	CASSFAGQNTGELFF
TRBV25-1	TRBJ2-3	CASSEFDGGSTDTQYF
TRBV20-1	TRBJ1-2	CSAGGRANYGYTF
TRBV6-1	TRBJ2-2	CASSERAGELFF
TRBV20-1	TRBJ1-1	CSASRAGSRYTEAFF
TRBV11-1	TRBJ2-1	CASSLERTSGSMDNEQFF
TRBV7-2	TRBJ2-7	CASRELAGDYGGEQYF
TRBV3-1	TRBJ1-3	CASSQDRRPLGNTIYF
TRBV20-1	TRBJ2-7	CSAKGLAGGNEQYF
TRBV6-1	TRBJ2-7	CASSEAGYEQYF